Listed here are 17 T cell receptor beta chains from one sample, sequenced in a study of blood T cell repertoires in COVID-19. TCRdb's copy holds only in-frame clones and misses some; the assay was immunoSEQ multiplex PCR. The sample holds around 110,000 clones; roughly 85% are singletons and the top ten take approximately 2.3%. The sample was peripheral blood. The receptors shown here come from a young man with acute or convalescent COVID-19.

The rearrangement links TRBV30 to TRBJ1-5; D not resolved. CDR1 GTSNPN and CDR2 SVGIG come from the germline V gene (reference sequence). The CDR3 has 13 residues. V gave up 5 bases and J gave up 1 base, with 9 bases separating them. DNA of the CDR3: TGTGCCTGGGCCGGGAAGAGCAATCAGCCCCAGCATTTT. It yields the protein CAWAGKSNQPQHF.

V gene TRBV4-1 combines with J gene TRBJ2-7; D is undetermined. V was clipped by 0 bases and J by 2 bases, with 8 bases between them. CDR3 length: 14 residues. In germline, CDR1 is MGHRA, CDR2 YSYEKL. CDR3: CASSQDRSTYEQYV. CDR3 bases: TGCGCCAGCAGCCAAGACAGGTCCACCTACGAGCAGTACGTC.

This clone showed up just a few times. The chain is built from TRBV5-5 and TRBJ2-1; D gene uncertain. Germline V lookup: CDR1 SGHKS, CDR2 YYEKEE (reference sequence). V lost 2 bases, J lost 8 bases, and 8 bases lay in between. This CDR3 has 12 amino acids. CDR3 DNA sequence: TGTGCCAGCAGCTTCGGTTCCGATGAGCAGTTCTTC. Translation gives CASSFGSDEQFF.

The genes are TRBV5-1 and TRBJ1-1, with TRBD1 as a possible D gene (5 bases). From germline, CDR1 is SGHRS and CDR2 YFSETQ. This CDR3 is 15 amino acids long. V lost 0 bases, J lost 2 bases, and 11 bases lay in between. The CDR3 DNA reads TGCGCCAGCAGCTTGGCCGGGGGGATTAACACTGAAGCTTTCTTT. Translated: CASSLAGGINTEAFF.

CDR3 sequence reads: CASSLVAGETQYF. In DNA form, the CDR3 reads TGCGCCAGCAGCCTCGTAGCGGGAGAGACCCAGTACTTC. The chain is built from TRBV5-1 and TRBJ2-5; the match to TRBD2 covers 7 bases. This CDR3 contains 13 residues. Trimming at V came to 4 bases and at J to 4 bases, leaving 4 bases not matched to a gene. Looked up from germline, CDR1 is SGHRS and CDR2 is YFSETQ.

This chain connects TRBV3-1 (or the pseudogene TRBV3-2) to TRBJ1-2; 7 bases agree with TRBD1. The ends lost 3 bases at V and 6 bases at J; junction bases unmatched: 7. CDR3 size: 14 residues. Germline loops: CDR1 LGHDT, CDR2 YNNKEL (reference sequence). In nucleotides, the CDR3 is TGTGCCAGCAGCCACAGGGGGAGCGTGGATGGCTACACCTTC. It codes for CASSHRGSVDGYTF.

The V gene is TRBV5-1, the J gene TRBJ2-3, with 7 bases lining up with TRBD2. The V segment lost 0 bases and the J segment 3 bases; nucleotides outside the gene matches: 10. There are 17 residues in the CDR3. The V gene's germline CDR1 is SGHRS and CDR2 YFSETQ. The CDR3 sequence: CASSLAFSGEGTDTQYF. As DNA, the CDR3 is TGCGCCAGCAGCTTGGCTTTCAGCGGGGAGGGGACAGATACGCAGTATTTT.

This sequence joins TRBV19 and TRBJ2-2, with D unresolved. Germline V lookup: CDR1 LNHDA, CDR2 SQIVND (reference sequence). Trimming stripped 7 bases from V and 1 base from J, with 10 bases between. CDR3 length equals 14 residues. The CDR3 nucleotides read TGTGCCAGTACCCCGTACTGGAACACCGGGGAGCTGTTTTTT. Its translation is CASTPYWNTGELFF.

The CDR3 reads CASSSNRGVNTEAFF. CDR3 DNA sequence: TGCGCCAGCAGCTCAAACAGGGGGGTAAACACTGAAGCTTTCTTT. The chain employs TRBV5-1 and TRBJ1-1; 8 nucleotides align to TRBD1. Germline V lookup: CDR1 SGHRS, CDR2 YFSETQ. The V gene end was trimmed by 3 bases and the J gene end by 2 bases; junction bases not matched to a gene: 6. The CDR3 is made up of 15 amino acids.

This clone was picked up one time. This chain links TRBV7-2 with TRBJ2-3, with 9 bases that match TRBD2. Trimming took 3 bases from V and 1 from J; bases not matched to a gene: 5. The CDR3 has 16 amino acids. CDR1 is SGHTA, CDR2 FQGNSA, per germline. CDR3 bases: TGTGCCAGCAGCTTTGTAAGCGGGGGGCGCACAGATACGCAGTATTTT. This codes for CASSFVSGGRTDTQYF.

This chain uses TRBV4-1 with TRBJ2-5; 8 nucleotides match TRBD2. Germline trimming cut 4 bases from V and 5 bases from J; bases unmatched to any gene: 9. The germline V gene encodes CDR1 MGHRA and CDR2 YSYEKL. The CDR3 contains 15 residues. The CDR3 DNA reads as TGCGCCAGCAGCCCCCAGACTAGCGTGGTGGAGACCCAGTACTTC. Its protein product is CASSPQTSVVETQYF.

The rearrangement uses TRBV15 and TRBJ1-1; the match to TRBD1 covers 8 bases. Germline CDR1 LNHNV, CDR2 YYDKDF (reference sequence). J lost 4 bases, V lost 3 bases, and 10 bases had no gene match. The CDR3 has 16 residues. The CDR3 DNA is TGTGCCACCAGCAGGGGCTTGACAGGGGTGGCCACTGAAGCTTTCTTT. This codes for CATSRGLTGVATEAFF.

The rearrangement joins TRBV4-1 to TRBJ1-1, with D unresolved. In germline, CDR1 is MGHRA, CDR2 YSYEKL. This CDR3 region has 16 residues. Trimming shortened V by 6 bases and J by 10 bases, and 27 bases separated the two germline ends. CDR3 nucleotide sequence: TGCGCCAGCAGTGAGCCAAATCGAATACTAGGGCGGGGAGCTTTCTTT. It is translated as CASSEPNRILGRGAFF.

This chain connects TRBV27 to TRBJ1-4, with D tentatively TRBD1 (5 bases). CDR1 and CDR2 from the germline V gene are MNHEY and SMNVEV (reference sequence). Between the trimmed V and J ends, which lost 4 bases and 5 bases, there was a span of 11 bases. The CDR3 spans 14 residues. CDR3 in amino acids: CASSSYRNNEKLFF. DNA for the CDR3: TGTGCCAGCAGTTCCTACAGGAACAATGAAAAACTGTTTTTT.

V and J are TRBV9 and TRBJ1-1; 9 bases align to TRBD1. CDR3 length: 13 residues. Germline V CDR1 and CDR2: SGDLS, YYNGEE. The junction had 1 base not matched to a gene; V was cut back by 2 bases and J by 5 bases. The CDR3 here is CASSVGQGTEAFF. The CDR3 DNA follows: TGTGCCAGCAGCGTGGGACAGGGAACTGAAGCTTTCTTT.

This clone was observed once. The CDR3 sequence is CATSRGLNTEAFF. CDR3 nucleotide sequence: TGTGCCACCAGCAGGGGCTTGAACACTGAAGCTTTCTTT. V and J are TRBV15 and TRBJ1-1; D remains ambiguous. The V and J ends lost 3 bases and 0 bases respectively, with 5 bases between them. This CDR3 is 13 amino acids long. The germline gives CDR1 LNHNV, CDR2 YYDKDF (reference sequence).

Only a few counts were recorded for this clone. This chain connects TRBV4-3 to TRBJ2-1; a possible D gene is TRBD2 (5 bases). The CDR3 loop spans 14 amino acids. V lost 0 bases, J lost 8 bases, and 11 bases lay in between. Germline V gene data show CDR1 as LGHNA and CDR2 as YSLEER. CDR3: CASSQDLMRDEQFF. The DNA for the CDR3 is TGCGCCAGCAGCCAAGATCTCATGCGGGATGAGCAGTTCTTC.